The rows below give T cell receptor beta chains drawn from one sample of a study of spatial heterogeneity in lung cancer. Via MiXCR, TCRdb re-called the 5' RACE reads, giving one row per CDR3 protein. Among about 12,000 distinct CDR3 sequences, over 4.5% were seen once, and the ten largest hold about 35%. Material: lung tumor tissue, obtained at surgery. All receptors come from a male donor with early-stage non-small cell lung cancer. Both conserved end residues are part of each CDR3. A D gene is named only where the DNA matches it firmly. Only part of the rows carry a size: once, few, many, or a class if the clone is expanded.

d_call,v_call,clone_size,j_call,cdr3_nt,cdr3_aa
.,TRBV7-8,many,TRBJ1-6,TGTGCCAGCAGCCCCCTCCCTCTGCTAAGCTCCTATAATTCACCCCTCCACTTT,CASSPLPLLSSYNSPLHF
TRBD1,TRBV2,few,TRBJ1-4,TGTGCCAGCAGATCAGGGGGGTGGACTAATGAAAAACTGTTTTTT,CASRSGGWTNEKLFF
.,TRBV6-2/TRBV6-3,large,TRBJ1-5,TGTGCCAGCAAACCTGTGGGCAGGGGCAATCAGCCCCAGCATTTT,CASKPVGRGNQPQHF
.,TRBV27,medium-sized,TRBJ2-1,TGTGCCAGCAGCCTGGGTAGCTCCCCTCGTGAGCAGTTCTTC,CASSLGSSPREQFF
.,TRBV6-5,many,TRBJ2-7,TGTGCCAGCAGTTACTCGTGGTTGTACGAGCAGTACTTC,CASSYSWLYEQYF
TRBD2,TRBV7-9,many,TRBJ2-1,TGTGCCAGCAGCGCCCGGACTAGCATCTACAATGAGCAGTTCTTC,CASSARTSIYNEQFF
TRBD2,TRBV20-1,medium-sized,TRBJ2-3,TGCAGTGCACCGGGACTAGCAGGGGGTACAGATACGCAGTATTTT,CSAPGLAGGTDTQYF
.,TRBV29-1,.,TRBJ1-1,TGCAGCGTTGGACAACAGATGAACACTGAAGCTTTCTTT,CSVGQQMNTEAFF
TRBD1,TRBV29-1,many,TRBJ1-2,TGCAGCGCTGGGACAGTCTATGGCTACACCTTC,CSAGTVYGYTF
.,TRBV27,many,TRBJ1-1,TGTGCCAGCTCCCCGGAAGTAGGGGCTCGGGCTTTCTTT,CASSPEVGARAFF
TRBD1,TRBV25-1,.,TRBJ1-2,TGTGCCAGCACCCGGACAGGGAGTAACTATGGCTACACCTTC,CASTRTGSNYGYTF
.,TRBV12-3/TRBV12-4,many,TRBJ1-2,TGTGCCAGCACTCTTTTGGGGCCCCATGGCTACACCTTC,CASTLLGPHGYTF
TRBD2,TRBV15,.,TRBJ2-1,TGTGCCACCAGCAGGACTAGCGGGAGCTCCTACAATGAGCAGTTCTTC,CATSRTSGSSYNEQFF
TRBD1,TRBV27,medium-sized,TRBJ2-2,TGTGCCAGCAGAATGACAGGGGTTACCACCGGGGAGCTGTTTTTT,CASRMTGVTTGELFF